The 15 T cell receptor beta chains in this list originate from one sample, sequenced in a study of radiation and T cells in renal cell carcinoma. Assay used: immunoSEQ multiplex PCR; TCRdb lists only in-frame clones, some missing. Seen here are approximately 120,000 clones, about 81% observed once, and the top ten hold roughly 5%. This sample's time point: blood 2 weeks post-SBRT. Noted treatment: 15 Gy SBRT to primary tumor, nephrectomy 4 weeks later. The sample consisted of blood, taken from a patient whose treatment included radiotherapy and nephrectomy. The receptors here all came from a man aged 50 to 59 with renal cell carcinoma.

The chain has TRBV7-2 and TRBJ1-1; a possible D gene is TRBD1 (5 bases). Trimming pared 2 bases from V and 4 bases from J, leaving 14 bases between. The CDR3 length is 15 residues. Germline CDR1 SGHTA, CDR2 FQGNSA. The CDR3 DNA sequence: TGTGCCAGCAGCTTACAGGGACCCGGGGGCACTGAAGCTTTCTTT. Translation: CASSLQGPGGTEAFF.

Note on this clone: At one end the junction does not follow the germline gene, possibly because of a read error. V usage is TRBV7-7 and J usage is TRBJ2-7; 7 nucleotides agree with TRBD1. Germline CDR1 SSHAT, CDR2 FNYEAQ (reference sequence). CDR3 length: 15 residues. The CDR3 loop reads CASSLGAGTDYEQYF. CDR3 nucleotide sequence: TGTGCTAGCAGCTTAGGGGCTGGGACAGATTACGAGCAGTACTTC.

The rearrangement joins TRBV7-9 to TRBJ2-2, with a tentative D call TRBD2 (5 bases). The V end was cut by 5 bases, the J end by 6 bases, with 10 bases between. The CDR3 loop spans 13 amino acids. Germline V lookup: CDR1 SEHNR, CDR2 FQNEAQ (reference sequence). The CDR3 coding sequence is TGTGCCAGCAGCCCTACGCGGGCCGGGGAGCTGTTTTTT. This translates into CASSPTRAGELFF.

The chain has TRBV4-1 and TRBJ2-7; D gene ambiguous. In germline, CDR1 is MGHRA, CDR2 YSYEKL. V lost 0 bases, J lost 0 bases, and 12 bases lay in between. The CDR3 is made up of 16 amino acids. For the CDR3, the DNA is TGCGCCAGCAGCCAAGACGCACAGAGCCACTCCTACGAGCAGTACTTC. Translation: CASSQDAQSHSYEQYF.

In DNA form, the CDR3 reads TGTGCCAGCAGCTCCAAGACAGGACGCACTGAAGCTTTCTTT. Translated, it gives CASSSKTGRTEAFF. The rearrangement uses TRBV5-4 and TRBJ1-1; D might be TRBD1 (6 bases). This CDR3 has 14 residues. Germline V lookup: CDR1 SGHNT, CDR2 YYREEE (reference sequence). V lost 3 bases and J lost 4, with 13 bases in between.

The V call is TRBV7-2, the J call TRBJ1-2; TRBD1 is a possible D gene (6 bases). Germline lookup yields CDR1 SGHTA and CDR2 FQGNSA. V shed 8 bases and J shed 6 bases, with 16 bases lying between them. This CDR3 spans 13 amino acids. CDR3 nucleotide sequence: TGTGCCAGCGCAATTGCGGGGGCGGATGGCTACACCTTC. This translates into CASAIAGADGYTF.

This clone was seen just once. The chain recombines TRBV19 with TRBJ2-7, with D tentatively TRBD2 (6 bases). From germline, CDR1 is LNHDA and CDR2 SQIVND (reference sequence). The CDR3 sequence is 14 residues long. Trimming cost V 6 bases and J 1 base, with 13 bases left between them. The CDR3 here is CASRGIAGSYEQYF. Here the CDR3 DNA reads TGTGCCAGTAGGGGAATTGCGGGGTCCTACGAGCAGTACTTC.

V and J are TRBV7-9 and TRBJ2-3, with 9 positions matching TRBD2. The V gene's germline CDR1 is SEHNR and CDR2 FQNEAQ (reference sequence). Trimming took 8 bases from V and 5 from J; bases not matched to a gene: 11. The CDR3 has 15 amino acids. The CDR3 coding sequence is TGTGCCAGCGGGACGGGGAGCGGGGGGAAAGATACGCAGTATTTT. It translates to CASGTGSGGKDTQYF.

The chain employs TRBV9 and TRBJ2-2; TRBD2 agrees at 7 bases. Germline CDR1 reads SGDLS; CDR2 reads YYNGEE. The CDR3 is 15 residues long. V was pared by 0 bases and J by 3 bases, with 2 bases of the junction left unmatched. The CDR3 bases are TGTGCCAGCAGCGTAGCTCTAGCGGACACCGGGGAGCTGTTTTTT. Translated: CASSVALADTGELFF.

In nucleotides, the CDR3 is TGTGCCAGCAGGGGACTAGCGGGGGGCCAAGAGACCCAGTACTTC. Amino acid sequence: CASRGLAGGQETQYF. The chain couples TRBV2 to TRBJ2-5; 15 positions match TRBD2. Germline values: CDR1 SNHLY, CDR2 FYNNEI. The CDR3 is 15 residues long. The ends lost 6 bases at V and 1 base at J; junction bases unmatched: 0. Variable domain in full (rest from reference TRBV2 and TRBJ2-5): EPEVTQTPSHQVTQMGQEVILRCVPISNHLYFYWYRQILGQKVEFLVSFYNNEISEKSEIFDDQFSVERPDGSNFTLKIRSTKLEDSAMYFCASRGLAGGQETQYFGPGTRLLVL.

The chain joins TRBV7-2 to TRBJ1-5; tentatively, D is TRBD1 (6 bases). With 4 bases removed from V and 6 bases from J, the gap between germline ends came to 10 bases. Germline assignment: CDR1 SGHTA and CDR2 FQGNSA. The CDR3 is made up of 13 amino acids. CDR3 in amino acids: CASSSSQGQPQHF. CDR3 nucleotides: TGTGCCAGCAGCTCATCACAGGGTCAGCCCCAGCATTTT.

This sequence joins TRBV10-3 and TRBJ2-7; TRBD2 might be the D (6 bases). This CDR3 is 12 amino acids long. Germline V gene lookup returns CDR1 ENHRY and CDR2 SYGVKD. Trimming stripped 8 bases from V and 5 bases from J, with 13 bases between. The CDR3: CAIAEGPNEQYF. The CDR3 nucleotides read TGTGCCATCGCGGAGGGCCCAAACGAGCAGTACTTC.

The V and J genes are TRBV7-2 and TRBJ2-1; 11 bases align to TRBD2. Trimming cost V 2 bases and J 6 bases; bases outside gene matches: 9. CDR1 and CDR2 from the germline V gene are SGHTA and FQGNSA. The CDR3 runs to 17 residues. The CDR3 DNA reads TGTGCCAGCAGCTTAACTAGCGGGAGAGGGGGCTCCAATGAGCAGTTCTTC. It specifies CASSLTSGRGGSNEQFF.

The CDR3, as DNA: TGTGCCAGTAGTGCCATAGCGGGAGGAAATGATGAGCAGTTCTTC. This encodes CASSAIAGGNDEQFF. The chain recombines TRBV19 with TRBJ2-1; 10 bases agree with TRBD2. Germline lookup yields CDR1 LNHDA and CDR2 SQIVND (reference sequence). The CDR3 is 15 amino acids. V was clipped by 5 bases and J by 8 bases; unmatched bases: 9.

V gene TRBV28 combines with J gene TRBJ2-7; D could derive from TRBD1 or TRBD2 (6 bases each). Germline values: CDR1 MDHEN, CDR2 SYDVKM. Trimming took off 3 bases at V and 5 bases at J, with 14 bases between the two ends. CDR3 length equals 14 residues. The CDR3 sequence is CASSFRGRTNEQYF. The CDR3 bases are TGTGCCAGCAGTTTTAGGGGGAGGACCAACGAGCAGTACTTC.